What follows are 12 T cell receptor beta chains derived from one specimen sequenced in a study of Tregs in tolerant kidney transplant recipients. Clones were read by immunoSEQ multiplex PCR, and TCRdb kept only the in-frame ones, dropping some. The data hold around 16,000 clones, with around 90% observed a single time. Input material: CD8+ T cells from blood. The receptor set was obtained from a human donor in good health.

The chain's CDR3 is CASRAGGPNEQFF. CDR3 in DNA: TGTGCCAGCAGGGCGGGAGGTCCCAATGAGCAGTTCTTC. V gene TRBV2 combines with J gene TRBJ2-1; TRBD2 matches at 8 bases. The germline V gene encodes CDR1 SNHLY and CDR2 FYNNEI. With V trimmed by 6 bases and J by 6 bases, 4 bases remained unmatched. The CDR3 has 13 residues. Complete variable domain (other parts from reference TRBV2 and TRBJ2-1): EPEVTQTPSHQVTQMGQEVILRCVPISNHLYFYWYRQILGQKVEFLVSFYNNEISEKSEIFDDQFSVERPDGSNFTLKIRSTKLEDSAMYFCASRAGGPNEQFFGPGTRLTVL.

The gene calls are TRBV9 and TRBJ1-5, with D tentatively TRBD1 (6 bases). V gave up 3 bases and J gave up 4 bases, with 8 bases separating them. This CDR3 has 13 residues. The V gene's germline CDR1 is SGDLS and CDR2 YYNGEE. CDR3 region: CASSATGNQPQHF. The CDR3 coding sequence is TGTGCCAGCAGCGCCACAGGGAATCAGCCCCAGCATTTT.

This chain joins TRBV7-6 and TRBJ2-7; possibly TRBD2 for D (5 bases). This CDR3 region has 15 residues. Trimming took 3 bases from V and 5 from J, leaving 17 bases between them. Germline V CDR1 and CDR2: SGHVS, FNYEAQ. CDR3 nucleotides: TGTGCCAGCAGCTTCACCGACGGGCTCGGGAACGAGCAGTACTTC. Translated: CASSFTDGLGNEQYF.

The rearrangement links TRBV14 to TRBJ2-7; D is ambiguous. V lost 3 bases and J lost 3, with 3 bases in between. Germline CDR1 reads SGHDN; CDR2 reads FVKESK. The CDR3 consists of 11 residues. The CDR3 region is CASSHHYEQYF. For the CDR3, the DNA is TGTGCCAGCAGCCACCACTACGAGCAGTACTTC.

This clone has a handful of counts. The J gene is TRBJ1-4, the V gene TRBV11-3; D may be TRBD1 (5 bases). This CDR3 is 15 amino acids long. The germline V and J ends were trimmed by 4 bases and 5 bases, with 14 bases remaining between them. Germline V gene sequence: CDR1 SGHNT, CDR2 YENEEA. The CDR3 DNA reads TGTGCCAGCAGCTCCCGGGGAGGGGTGAATGAAAAACTGTTTTTT. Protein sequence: CASSSRGGVNEKLFF.

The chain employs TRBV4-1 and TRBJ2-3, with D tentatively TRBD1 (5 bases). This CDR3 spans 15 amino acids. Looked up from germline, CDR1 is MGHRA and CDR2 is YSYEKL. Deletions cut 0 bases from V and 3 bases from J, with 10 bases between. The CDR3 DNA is TGCGCCAGCAGCCAAGATGGCAGGGATACAGATACGCAGTATTTT. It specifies CASSQDGRDTDTQYF.

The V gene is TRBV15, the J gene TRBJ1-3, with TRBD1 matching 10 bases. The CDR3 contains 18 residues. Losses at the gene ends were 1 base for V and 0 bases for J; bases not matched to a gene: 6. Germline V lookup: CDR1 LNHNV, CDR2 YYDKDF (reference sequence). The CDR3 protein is CATSRVLGQGFSGNTIYF. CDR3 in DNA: TGTGCCACCAGCAGAGTTTTGGGACAGGGGTTCTCTGGAAACACCATATATTTT.

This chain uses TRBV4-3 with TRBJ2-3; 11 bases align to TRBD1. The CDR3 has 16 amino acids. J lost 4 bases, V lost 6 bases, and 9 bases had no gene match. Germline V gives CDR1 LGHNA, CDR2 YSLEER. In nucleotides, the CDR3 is TGCGCCAGCAGGAAGACTCGGACAGGGGGCGCAGATACGCAGTATTTT. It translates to CASRKTRTGGADTQYF.

CDR3 DNA: TGCAGCGGCGCGCTCATGGGGGAGCTGTTTTTT. Translating gives CSGALMGELFF. The chain couples TRBV29-1 to TRBJ2-2; D call uncertain. V dropped 7 bases and J dropped 8 bases, with 11 bases sitting between them. Germline assignment: CDR1 SQVTM and CDR2 ANQGSEA. The CDR3 runs to 11 residues.

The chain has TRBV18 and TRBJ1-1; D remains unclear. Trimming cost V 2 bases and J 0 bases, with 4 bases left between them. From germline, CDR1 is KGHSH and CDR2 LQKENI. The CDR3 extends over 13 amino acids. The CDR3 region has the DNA TGTGCCAGCTCACCAATGATGAACACTGAAGCTTTCTTT. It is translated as CASSPMMNTEAFF.

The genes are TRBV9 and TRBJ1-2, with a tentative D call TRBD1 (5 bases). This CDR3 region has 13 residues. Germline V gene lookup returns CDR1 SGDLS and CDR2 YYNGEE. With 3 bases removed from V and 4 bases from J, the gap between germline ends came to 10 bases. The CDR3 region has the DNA TGTGCCAGCAGCGATGGGGGGGGCTATGGCTACACCTTC. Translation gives CASSDGGGYGYTF.

CDR3 sequence: CASSLGSSGTYEQYF. Written as DNA, the CDR3 is TGTGCCAGCAGCTTAGGGTCTAGCGGTACCTACGAGCAGTACTTC. The chain employs TRBV11-2 and TRBJ2-7; 7 nucleotides agree with TRBD2. This CDR3 has 15 amino acids. Trimming removed 1 base from V and 2 bases from J; junction bases left unmatched: 5. CDR1 is SGHAT, CDR2 FQNNGV, per germline.